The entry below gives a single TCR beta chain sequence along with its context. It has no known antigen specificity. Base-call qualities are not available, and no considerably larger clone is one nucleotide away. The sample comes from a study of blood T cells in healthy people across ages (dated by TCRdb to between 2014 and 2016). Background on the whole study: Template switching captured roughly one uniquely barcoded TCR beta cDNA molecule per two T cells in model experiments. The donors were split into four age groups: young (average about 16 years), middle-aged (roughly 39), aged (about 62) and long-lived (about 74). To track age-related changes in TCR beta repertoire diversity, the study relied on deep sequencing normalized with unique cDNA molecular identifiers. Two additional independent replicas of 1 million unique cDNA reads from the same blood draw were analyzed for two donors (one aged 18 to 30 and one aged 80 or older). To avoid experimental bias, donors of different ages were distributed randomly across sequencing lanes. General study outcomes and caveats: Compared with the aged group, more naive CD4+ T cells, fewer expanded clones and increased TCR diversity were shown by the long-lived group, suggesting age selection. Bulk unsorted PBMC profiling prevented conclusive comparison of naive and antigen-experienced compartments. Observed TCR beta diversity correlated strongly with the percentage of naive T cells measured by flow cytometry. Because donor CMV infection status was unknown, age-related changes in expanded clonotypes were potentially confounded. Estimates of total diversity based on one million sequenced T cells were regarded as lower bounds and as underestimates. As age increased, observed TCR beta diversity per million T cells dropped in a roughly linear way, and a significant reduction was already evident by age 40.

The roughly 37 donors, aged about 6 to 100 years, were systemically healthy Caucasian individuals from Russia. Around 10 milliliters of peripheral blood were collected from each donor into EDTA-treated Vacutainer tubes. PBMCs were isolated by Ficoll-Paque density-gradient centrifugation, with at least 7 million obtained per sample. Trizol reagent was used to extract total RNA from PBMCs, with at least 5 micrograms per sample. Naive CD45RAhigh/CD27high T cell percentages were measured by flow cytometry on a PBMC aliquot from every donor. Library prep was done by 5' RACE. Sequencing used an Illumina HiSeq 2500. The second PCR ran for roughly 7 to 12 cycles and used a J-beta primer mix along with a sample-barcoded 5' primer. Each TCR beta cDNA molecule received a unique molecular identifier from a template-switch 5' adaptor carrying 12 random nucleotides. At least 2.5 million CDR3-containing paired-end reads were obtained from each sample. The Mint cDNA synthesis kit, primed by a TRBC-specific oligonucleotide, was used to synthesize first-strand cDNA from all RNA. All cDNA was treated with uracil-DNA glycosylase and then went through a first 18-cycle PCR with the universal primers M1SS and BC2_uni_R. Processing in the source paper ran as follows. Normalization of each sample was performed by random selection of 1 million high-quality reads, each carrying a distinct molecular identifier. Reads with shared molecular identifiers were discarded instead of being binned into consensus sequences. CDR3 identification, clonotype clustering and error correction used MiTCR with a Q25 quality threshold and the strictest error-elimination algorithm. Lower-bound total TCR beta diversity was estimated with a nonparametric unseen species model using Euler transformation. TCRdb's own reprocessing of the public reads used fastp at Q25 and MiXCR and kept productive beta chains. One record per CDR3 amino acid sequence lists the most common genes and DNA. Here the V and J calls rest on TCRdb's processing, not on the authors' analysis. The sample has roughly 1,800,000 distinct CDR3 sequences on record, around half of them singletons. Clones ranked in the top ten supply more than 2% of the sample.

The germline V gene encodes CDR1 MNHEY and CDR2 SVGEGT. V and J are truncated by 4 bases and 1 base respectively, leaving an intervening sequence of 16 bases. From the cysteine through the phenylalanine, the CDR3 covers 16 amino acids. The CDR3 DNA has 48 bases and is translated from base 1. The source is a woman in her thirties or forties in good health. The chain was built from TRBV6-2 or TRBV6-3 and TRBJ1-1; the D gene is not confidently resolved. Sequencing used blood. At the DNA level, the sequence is TGTGCCAGCAGTTCGGGGTTCCGCGCCTCGAACACTGAAGCTTTCTTT. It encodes CASSSGFRASNTEAFF.